This T cell receptor (beta chain) was recovered during a study of shared clonotypes between healthy human individuals. This clone was seen a single time. Method: immunoSEQ multiplex PCR; TCRdb's copy keeps in-frame clones and lacks some. The sample lists 950,000 to 1,300,000 clones, roughly 80% occurring once. The receptor's source is a man between 18 and 35 years old in good health. The sample consisted of memory CD4+ T cells sorted from blood. Subset indicated: CD45RA-negative fraction.

Written as DNA, the CDR3 is TGCAGTGCTAGAGATATGAATGAGCAGTTCTTC. Its translation: CSARDMNEQFF. V gene TRBV20-1 combines with J gene TRBJ2-1; D gene uncertain. There are 11 residues in the CDR3. Trimming cost V 0 bases and J 7 bases, with 4 bases left between them. Germline CDR1 and CDR2: DFQATT and SNEGSKA (reference sequence).